Following are 21 T cell receptor beta chains from one sample sequenced in a study of yellow fever vaccine responses in identical twins. Via MiXCR, TCRdb re-called the RT-PCR reads, giving one row per CDR3 protein. The repertoire holds 250 to 350 distinct CDR3 sequences, with about 60% as singletons. The sequencing used T cells from blood (PBMCs), unsorted or a sorted subset (not recorded which), collected before or after yellow fever vaccination (not recorded which). The receptors come from a female donor who received the yellow fever vaccine.

The rearrangement joins TRBV5-4 to TRBJ2-1, with a weak D call TRBD2 (5 bases). V gave up 0 bases and J gave up 6 bases, with 13 bases separating them. The CDR3 is made up of 15 amino acids. Germline V gene lookup returns CDR1 SGHNT and CDR2 YYREEE (reference sequence). CDR3 sequence reads: CASSLGTFRGNEQFF. CDR3 in DNA: TGTGCCAGCAGCTTGGGGACTTTCCGTGGCAATGAGCAGTTCTTC.

V gene TRBV7-3 combines with J gene TRBJ1-2; 9 bases line up with TRBD1. The CDR3 runs to 15 residues. Germline CDR1 is SGHTA and CDR2 is FQGTGA. The ends lost 6 bases at V and 3 bases at J; junction bases unmatched: 8. This CDR3 is CASSITGGADYGYTF. In DNA, the CDR3 is TGTGCCAGCAGTATAACAGGGGGCGCTGACTATGGCTACACCTTC.

The chain recombines TRBV4-3 with TRBJ1-2; D ambiguous. The CDR3 contains 15 residues. With 0 bases removed from V and 4 bases from J, the gap between germline ends came to 12 bases. Germline V lookup: CDR1 LGHNA, CDR2 YSLEER. The CDR3 DNA follows: TGCGCCAGCAGCCAAGAGGTCAGTGAAACCTATGGCTACACCTTC. Protein: CASSQEVSETYGYTF.

This chain connects TRBV11-2 to TRBJ2-1; D is uncertain. V was cut by 5 bases and J by 8 bases, with 10 bases left in between. The CDR3 consists of 12 residues. Germline CDR1 SGHAT, CDR2 FQNNGV. In DNA form, the CDR3 reads TGTGCCAGCAGCATACCGTCTTATGAGCAGTTCTTC. Protein: CASSIPSYEQFF.

This clonotype was observed a single time. The chain carries TRBV11-2 and TRBJ2-1, with D tentatively TRBD2 (6 bases). The germline gives CDR1 SGHAT, CDR2 FQNNGV. V dropped 5 bases and J dropped 2 bases, with 22 bases sitting between them. The CDR3 is 18 residues long. This CDR3 reads CASSPYAGTRGAYNEQFF. The CDR3 nucleotides are TGTGCCAGCAGCCCCTACGCGGGGACCCGAGGGGCCTACAATGAGCAGTTCTTC.

The V gene is TRBV6-1, the J gene TRBJ2-1, with 11 bases aligning to TRBD2. Germline loops: CDR1 MNHNS, CDR2 SASEGT. The CDR3 contains 15 residues. J gave up 6 bases and V 3 bases, and 4 bases lay outside the gene matches. The DNA for the CDR3 is TGTGCCAGCAGTGAGCTAGCGGGAGGAGCCAATGAGCAGTTCTTC. This codes for CASSELAGGANEQFF.

The CDR3 sequence is CASSLRATGGGTEAFF. The CDR3 DNA follows: TGTGCCAGCAGCTTAAGGGCGACAGGGGGAGGAACTGAAGCTTTCTTT. The chain combines TRBV7-6 with TRBJ1-1; 9 bases agree with TRBD1. Trimming at V came to 2 bases and at J to 5 bases, leaving 9 bases not matched to a gene. The CDR3 runs 16 residues. Germline values: CDR1 SGHVS, CDR2 FNYEAQ.

The J gene is TRBJ2-1, the V gene TRBV4-3; 9 nucleotides agree with TRBD2. CDR1 is LGHNA, CDR2 YSLEER, per germline. The CDR3 contains 16 residues. V was clipped by 3 bases and J by 0 bases; unmatched bases: 3. The DNA of the CDR3 is TGCGCCAGCAGCCAGGATAGCGGGAGCTCCTACAATGAGCAGTTCTTC. As protein: CASSQDSGSSYNEQFF.

This clonotype is hyperexpanded. V is TRBV4-3 and J is TRBJ2-1, with D tentatively TRBD1 (5 bases). The CDR3 extends over 12 amino acids. The V gene lost 4 bases and the J gene lost 5 bases, with 6 bases spanning the gap. CDR1 LGHNA and CDR2 YSLEER come from the germline V gene. CDR3 DNA sequence: TGCGCCAGCAGCCTGACAGACAATGAGCAGTTCTTC. Protein sequence: CASSLTDNEQFF.

The V and J genes are TRBV13 and TRBJ2-3; D not certain. The germline V gene has CDR1 PRHDT and CDR2 FYEKMQ (reference sequence). Trimming shortened V by 1 base and J by 2 bases, and 4 bases separated the two germline ends. The CDR3 length is 13 residues. This CDR3 reads CASSLANTDTQYF. The CDR3 DNA is TGTGCCAGCAGCTTAGCCAACACAGATACGCAGTATTTT.

The J gene is TRBJ1-5, the V gene TRBV6-2 or TRBV6-3, with D maybe TRBD1 (6 bases). The germline CDR1 and CDR2 sequences are MNHEY and SVGEGT. CDR3 length: 15 amino acids. The V gene lost 6 bases and the J gene lost 6 bases, with 18 bases spanning the gap. CDR3 DNA: TGTGCCAGCAGCCCGAGCTCAGGGGAGTCTCAGCCCCAGCATTTT. This sequence encodes CASSPSSGESQPQHF.

This clonotype was detected once. CDR3 protein: CATRTDTSNQPQHF. CDR3 bases: TGTGCCACCAGAACGGACACTTCCAATCAGCCCCAGCATTTT. The chain recombines TRBV15 with TRBJ1-5; D perhaps matches TRBD1 (5 bases). CDR1 and CDR2 from the germline V gene are LNHNV and YYDKDF (reference sequence). The CDR3 length is 14 residues. V was clipped by 6 bases and J by 3 bases, with 12 bases between them.

V is TRBV23-1 and J is TRBJ1-3, with no clear D. TRBV23-1 is designated an ORF whose function remains uncertain. The CDR3 spans 16 residues. V was clipped by 0 bases and J by 2 bases, with 11 bases between them. The CDR3 loop is CASSQSVGSTGNTIYF. CDR3 coding DNA: TGCGCCAGCAGTCAATCTGTGGGGTCTACTGGAAACACCATATATTTT.

The CDR3, as DNA: TGTGCCAGCAGCTACCTGGGGGATACGCAGTATTTT. Amino acids: CASSYLGDTQYF. J is TRBJ2-3 and V is TRBV11-1; D call uncertain. The CDR3 is 12 residues long. With 4 bases removed from V and 6 bases from J, the gap between germline ends came to 8 bases. Germline V CDR1 and CDR2: SGHAT, FQDESV (reference sequence).

The table lists this clonotype with a few counts. The V gene is TRBV4-3, the J gene TRBJ2-1; D unresolved. Trimming took 0 bases from V and 0 from J, leaving 9 bases between them. Germline V gene sequence: CDR1 LGHNA, CDR2 YSLEER. The CDR3 runs 16 residues. In DNA, the CDR3 is TGCGCCAGCAGCCAAGATGCGTTAAGCTCCTACAATGAGCAGTTCTTC. Residues: CASSQDALSSYNEQFF.

This chain connects TRBV29-1 to TRBJ1-1, with TRBD1 matching over 10 bases. Germline lookup yields CDR1 SQVTM and CDR2 ANQGSEA. The CDR3 is 14 residues long. V was pared by 3 bases and J by 3 bases, with 4 bases of the junction left unmatched. The CDR3 region is CSVDPGTGDTEAFF. The CDR3 nucleotides read TGCAGCGTTGACCCCGGGACAGGGGACACTGAAGCTTTCTTT.

This chain links TRBV2 with TRBJ1-5; 9 positions match TRBD1. The germline CDR1 and CDR2 sequences are SNHLY and FYNNEI. Losses at the gene ends were 3 bases for V and 4 bases for J; bases not matched to a gene: 7. This CDR3 contains 16 residues. The CDR3 nucleotides are TGTGCCAGCAGTGACCCCAACAGGGGGCTGAATCAGCCCCAGCATTTT. It encodes CASSDPNRGLNQPQHF.

This chain joins TRBV30 and TRBJ1-1; TRBD1 matches 8 bases. The CDR3 consists of 12 residues. With 5 bases clipped from V and 4 bases from J, the junction kept 3 bases outside the gene matches. CDR1 GTSNPN and CDR2 SVGIG come from the germline V gene (reference sequence). The DNA of the CDR3 is TGTGCCTGGGGACAGGGTTCCACTGAAGCTTTCTTT. Translating gives CAWGQGSTEAFF.

This clonotype was observed a few times. The chain recombines TRBV23-1 with TRBJ1-5; D possibly corresponds to TRBD1 (6 bases). TRBV23-1 carries the ORF label, with uncertain function. The CDR3 is 14 amino acids. DNA of the CDR3: TGCGCACCAGGCCCCAGGGGTATCAATCAGCCCCAGCATTTT. Amino acids: CAPGPRGINQPQHF.

V is TRBV10-1 and J is TRBJ1-4; 7 bases agree with TRBD1. V gave up 5 bases and J gave up 4 bases; unmatched junction bases: 4. Germline CDR1 is WNHNN and CDR2 is SYGVQD (reference sequence). CDR3 length equals 14 residues. The CDR3 spells CASSPGTDNEKLFF. CDR3 coding DNA: TGCGCCAGCAGTCCCGGGACAGATAATGAAAAACTGTTTTTT.

This chain uses TRBV10-1 with TRBJ1-2; D unclear. Trimming removed 0 bases at V and 4 bases at J, with 9 bases between. CDR1 WNHNN and CDR2 SYGVQD come from the germline V gene (reference sequence). This CDR3 region has 14 residues. This CDR3 is CASSESGYGYGYTF. The CDR3 nucleotides are TGCGCCAGCAGTGAGTCAGGGTACGGCTATGGCTACACCTTC.